The 12 T cell receptor beta chains below were found in one sample sequenced in a study of memory CD4+ T cells and cytomegalovirus serostatus. The table came from immunoSEQ multiplex PCR; TCRdb's copy has only in-frame clones and leaves some out. The sample includes under 45,000 clones, 76% seen only once; the top ten take approximately 6.5%. The sort gate was single viable CD3+CD4+CD8-CD45RO+ cells for memory CD4+ T cells. The sample was memory CD4+ T cells from blood. These receptors came from an adult in good health and CMV-seronegative.

Only a few counts were recorded for this clone. J is TRBJ2-1 and V is TRBV14; D unresolved. This CDR3 region has 18 residues. Trimming removed 4 bases at V and 0 bases at J, with 19 bases between. Germline loops: CDR1 SGHDN, CDR2 FVKESK. For the CDR3, the DNA is TGTGCCAGCAGCCTCTGGACCCTCAGTGCCGGCTCCTACAATGAGCAGTTCTTC. Its translation: CASSLWTLSAGSYNEQFF. The variable domain in full, with the rest retrieved from reference TRBV14 and TRBJ2-1, is EAGVTQFPSHSVIEKGQTVTLRCDPISGHDNLYWYRRVMGKEIKFLLHFVKESKQDESGMPNNRFLAERTGGTYSTLKVQPAELEDSGVYFCASSLWTLSAGSYNEQFFGPGTRLTVL.

The chain uses TRBV15 and TRBJ2-5; 7 bases line up with TRBD1. CDR1 is LNHNV and CDR2 is YYDKDF in the germline V gene (reference sequence). The CDR3 covers 13 residues. V dropped 9 bases and J dropped 2; count of bases not matched to a gene: 6. DNA of the CDR3: TGTGCCACTTCAGGGACAGTACAAGAGACCCAGTACTTC. Its translation is CATSGTVQETQYF.

This clone was seen only a few times. The chain employs TRBV30 and TRBJ1-6; D is perhaps TRBD1 (5 bases). The V end was cut by 4 bases, the J end by 6 bases, with 13 bases between. Germline CDR1 is GTSNPN and CDR2 is SVGIG (reference sequence). This CDR3 region has 14 residues. Written as DNA, the CDR3 is TGTGCCTGGACCATCGGGACGGTTAATTCACCCCTCCACTTT. Translated: CAWTIGTVNSPLHF. Full variable domain (remainder filled in from reference TRBV30 and TRBJ1-6): SQTIHQWPATLVQPVGSPLSLECTVEGTSNPNLYWYRQAAGRGLQLLFYSVGIGQISSEVPQNLSASRPQDRQFILSSKKLLLSDSGFYLCAWTIGTVNSPLHFGNGTRLTVT.

CDR3 loop: CASSSGGASSGNTIYF. The CDR3 DNA is TGTGCCAGCAGCTCAGGGGGGGCCTCCTCTGGAAACACCATATATTTT. The rearrangement joins TRBV7-2 to TRBJ1-3, with 7 nucleotides matching TRBD1. This CDR3 has 16 residues. Germline values: CDR1 SGHTA, CDR2 FQGNSA. The V gene end was trimmed by 4 bases and the J gene end by 0 bases; junction bases not matched to a gene: 6.

The chain is built from TRBV6-5 and TRBJ1-1; unclear D gene. The germline V gene encodes CDR1 MNHEY and CDR2 SVGAGI. The V and J ends lost 4 bases and 1 base respectively, with 16 bases between them. The CDR3 totals 16 residues. The DNA of the CDR3 is TGTGCCAGCAGTTCTCGCCGATCAACTCAGAACACTGAAGCTTTCTTT. Its translation is CASSSRRSTQNTEAFF.

The chain links TRBV28 to TRBJ2-3; the D gene could be TRBD1 or TRBD2 (7 bases each). CDR1 is MDHEN and CDR2 is SYDVKM in the germline V gene. This CDR3 region has 14 residues. Trimming stripped 4 bases from V and 4 bases from J, with 12 bases between. CDR3: CASSSQGGSDTQYF. In DNA form, the CDR3 reads TGTGCCAGCAGTTCCCAGGGGGGGTCAGATACGCAGTATTTT.

In its sample, this clone was seen once. The chain is built from TRBV5-1 and TRBJ2-7; 11 bases agree with TRBD2. The germline V gene encodes CDR1 SGHRS and CDR2 YFSETQ. The V segment lost 3 bases and the J segment 4 bases; nucleotides outside the gene matches: 6. The CDR3 is made up of 15 amino acids. The CDR3 sequence: CASSYTSGSQYEQYF. CDR3 DNA sequence: TGCGCCAGCAGCTATACTAGCGGGAGTCAGTACGAGCAGTACTTC.

This clone has a handful of counts. This chain links TRBV18 with TRBJ2-1; D is uncertain. Germline V gene lookup returns CDR1 KGHSH and CDR2 LQKENI. The V end was cut by 3 bases, the J end by 12 bases, with 9 bases between. The length of the CDR3 is 11 residues. Here the CDR3 DNA reads TGTGCCAGCTCACCGACTGTGCTGCAGTTCTTC. Encoded protein: CASSPTVLQFF.

The chain carries TRBV7-2 and TRBJ2-5; possible D gene TRBD2, 6 bases. The CDR3 is made up of 15 amino acids. CDR1 SGHTA and CDR2 FQGNSA come from the germline V gene. Trimming pared 1 base from V and 1 base from J, leaving 10 bases between. This chain's CDR3 is CASSLGPGVQETQYF. In DNA, the CDR3 is TGTGCCAGCAGCTTAGGGCCGGGGGTCCAAGAGACCCAGTACTTC. Based on the CDR3 plus reference TRBV7-2 and TRBJ2-5, the full variable domain is GAGVSQSPSNKVTEKGKDVELRCDPISGHTALYWYRQSLGQGLEFLIYFQGNSAPDKSGLPSDRFSAERTGGSVSTLTIQRTQQEDSAVYLCASSLGPGVQETQYFGPGTRLLVL.

A remark on this clone: A junction boundary mismatches the germline segment, possibly from a read error. The chain carries TRBV7-7 and TRBJ1-5; 8 bases align to TRBD1. The CDR3 is 15 residues long. Germline CDR1 and CDR2: SSHAT and FNYEAQ (reference sequence). The CDR3: CASSLDRGSNQPQHF. As DNA, the CDR3 is TGTGCTAGCAGCTTAGACAGGGGTAGCAATCAGCCCCAGCATTTT. Together with reference TRBV7-7 and TRBJ1-5, the CDR3 gives the full variable domain: GAGVSQSPRYKVTKRGQDVTLRCDPISSHATLYWYQQALGQGPEFLTYFNYEAQPDKSGLPSDRFSAERPEGSISTLTIQRTEQRDSAMYRCASSLDRGSNQPQHFGDGTRLSIL.

V and J are TRBV7-2 and TRBJ1-1; D not resolved. The CDR3 sequence is 12 residues long. Germline CDR1 and CDR2: SGHTA and FQGNSA. V dropped 5 bases and J dropped 11 bases, with 15 bases sitting between them. The CDR3 loop reads CASSPGPSGAFF. CDR3 coding DNA: TGTGCCAGCAGCCCGGGCCCCAGCGGTGCTTTCTTT.

A single count supports this clone. The rearrangement uses TRBV30 and TRBJ1-3; the match to TRBD1 covers 9 bases. CDR3 length: 15 amino acids. V was clipped by 3 bases and J by 4 bases; unmatched bases: 7. Germline values: CDR1 GTSNPN, CDR2 SVGIG (reference sequence). CDR3 nucleotide sequence: TGTGCCTGGAGCGGGGACAGGGCGTCGGGAAACACCATATATTTT. Amino acid sequence: CAWSGDRASGNTIYF.